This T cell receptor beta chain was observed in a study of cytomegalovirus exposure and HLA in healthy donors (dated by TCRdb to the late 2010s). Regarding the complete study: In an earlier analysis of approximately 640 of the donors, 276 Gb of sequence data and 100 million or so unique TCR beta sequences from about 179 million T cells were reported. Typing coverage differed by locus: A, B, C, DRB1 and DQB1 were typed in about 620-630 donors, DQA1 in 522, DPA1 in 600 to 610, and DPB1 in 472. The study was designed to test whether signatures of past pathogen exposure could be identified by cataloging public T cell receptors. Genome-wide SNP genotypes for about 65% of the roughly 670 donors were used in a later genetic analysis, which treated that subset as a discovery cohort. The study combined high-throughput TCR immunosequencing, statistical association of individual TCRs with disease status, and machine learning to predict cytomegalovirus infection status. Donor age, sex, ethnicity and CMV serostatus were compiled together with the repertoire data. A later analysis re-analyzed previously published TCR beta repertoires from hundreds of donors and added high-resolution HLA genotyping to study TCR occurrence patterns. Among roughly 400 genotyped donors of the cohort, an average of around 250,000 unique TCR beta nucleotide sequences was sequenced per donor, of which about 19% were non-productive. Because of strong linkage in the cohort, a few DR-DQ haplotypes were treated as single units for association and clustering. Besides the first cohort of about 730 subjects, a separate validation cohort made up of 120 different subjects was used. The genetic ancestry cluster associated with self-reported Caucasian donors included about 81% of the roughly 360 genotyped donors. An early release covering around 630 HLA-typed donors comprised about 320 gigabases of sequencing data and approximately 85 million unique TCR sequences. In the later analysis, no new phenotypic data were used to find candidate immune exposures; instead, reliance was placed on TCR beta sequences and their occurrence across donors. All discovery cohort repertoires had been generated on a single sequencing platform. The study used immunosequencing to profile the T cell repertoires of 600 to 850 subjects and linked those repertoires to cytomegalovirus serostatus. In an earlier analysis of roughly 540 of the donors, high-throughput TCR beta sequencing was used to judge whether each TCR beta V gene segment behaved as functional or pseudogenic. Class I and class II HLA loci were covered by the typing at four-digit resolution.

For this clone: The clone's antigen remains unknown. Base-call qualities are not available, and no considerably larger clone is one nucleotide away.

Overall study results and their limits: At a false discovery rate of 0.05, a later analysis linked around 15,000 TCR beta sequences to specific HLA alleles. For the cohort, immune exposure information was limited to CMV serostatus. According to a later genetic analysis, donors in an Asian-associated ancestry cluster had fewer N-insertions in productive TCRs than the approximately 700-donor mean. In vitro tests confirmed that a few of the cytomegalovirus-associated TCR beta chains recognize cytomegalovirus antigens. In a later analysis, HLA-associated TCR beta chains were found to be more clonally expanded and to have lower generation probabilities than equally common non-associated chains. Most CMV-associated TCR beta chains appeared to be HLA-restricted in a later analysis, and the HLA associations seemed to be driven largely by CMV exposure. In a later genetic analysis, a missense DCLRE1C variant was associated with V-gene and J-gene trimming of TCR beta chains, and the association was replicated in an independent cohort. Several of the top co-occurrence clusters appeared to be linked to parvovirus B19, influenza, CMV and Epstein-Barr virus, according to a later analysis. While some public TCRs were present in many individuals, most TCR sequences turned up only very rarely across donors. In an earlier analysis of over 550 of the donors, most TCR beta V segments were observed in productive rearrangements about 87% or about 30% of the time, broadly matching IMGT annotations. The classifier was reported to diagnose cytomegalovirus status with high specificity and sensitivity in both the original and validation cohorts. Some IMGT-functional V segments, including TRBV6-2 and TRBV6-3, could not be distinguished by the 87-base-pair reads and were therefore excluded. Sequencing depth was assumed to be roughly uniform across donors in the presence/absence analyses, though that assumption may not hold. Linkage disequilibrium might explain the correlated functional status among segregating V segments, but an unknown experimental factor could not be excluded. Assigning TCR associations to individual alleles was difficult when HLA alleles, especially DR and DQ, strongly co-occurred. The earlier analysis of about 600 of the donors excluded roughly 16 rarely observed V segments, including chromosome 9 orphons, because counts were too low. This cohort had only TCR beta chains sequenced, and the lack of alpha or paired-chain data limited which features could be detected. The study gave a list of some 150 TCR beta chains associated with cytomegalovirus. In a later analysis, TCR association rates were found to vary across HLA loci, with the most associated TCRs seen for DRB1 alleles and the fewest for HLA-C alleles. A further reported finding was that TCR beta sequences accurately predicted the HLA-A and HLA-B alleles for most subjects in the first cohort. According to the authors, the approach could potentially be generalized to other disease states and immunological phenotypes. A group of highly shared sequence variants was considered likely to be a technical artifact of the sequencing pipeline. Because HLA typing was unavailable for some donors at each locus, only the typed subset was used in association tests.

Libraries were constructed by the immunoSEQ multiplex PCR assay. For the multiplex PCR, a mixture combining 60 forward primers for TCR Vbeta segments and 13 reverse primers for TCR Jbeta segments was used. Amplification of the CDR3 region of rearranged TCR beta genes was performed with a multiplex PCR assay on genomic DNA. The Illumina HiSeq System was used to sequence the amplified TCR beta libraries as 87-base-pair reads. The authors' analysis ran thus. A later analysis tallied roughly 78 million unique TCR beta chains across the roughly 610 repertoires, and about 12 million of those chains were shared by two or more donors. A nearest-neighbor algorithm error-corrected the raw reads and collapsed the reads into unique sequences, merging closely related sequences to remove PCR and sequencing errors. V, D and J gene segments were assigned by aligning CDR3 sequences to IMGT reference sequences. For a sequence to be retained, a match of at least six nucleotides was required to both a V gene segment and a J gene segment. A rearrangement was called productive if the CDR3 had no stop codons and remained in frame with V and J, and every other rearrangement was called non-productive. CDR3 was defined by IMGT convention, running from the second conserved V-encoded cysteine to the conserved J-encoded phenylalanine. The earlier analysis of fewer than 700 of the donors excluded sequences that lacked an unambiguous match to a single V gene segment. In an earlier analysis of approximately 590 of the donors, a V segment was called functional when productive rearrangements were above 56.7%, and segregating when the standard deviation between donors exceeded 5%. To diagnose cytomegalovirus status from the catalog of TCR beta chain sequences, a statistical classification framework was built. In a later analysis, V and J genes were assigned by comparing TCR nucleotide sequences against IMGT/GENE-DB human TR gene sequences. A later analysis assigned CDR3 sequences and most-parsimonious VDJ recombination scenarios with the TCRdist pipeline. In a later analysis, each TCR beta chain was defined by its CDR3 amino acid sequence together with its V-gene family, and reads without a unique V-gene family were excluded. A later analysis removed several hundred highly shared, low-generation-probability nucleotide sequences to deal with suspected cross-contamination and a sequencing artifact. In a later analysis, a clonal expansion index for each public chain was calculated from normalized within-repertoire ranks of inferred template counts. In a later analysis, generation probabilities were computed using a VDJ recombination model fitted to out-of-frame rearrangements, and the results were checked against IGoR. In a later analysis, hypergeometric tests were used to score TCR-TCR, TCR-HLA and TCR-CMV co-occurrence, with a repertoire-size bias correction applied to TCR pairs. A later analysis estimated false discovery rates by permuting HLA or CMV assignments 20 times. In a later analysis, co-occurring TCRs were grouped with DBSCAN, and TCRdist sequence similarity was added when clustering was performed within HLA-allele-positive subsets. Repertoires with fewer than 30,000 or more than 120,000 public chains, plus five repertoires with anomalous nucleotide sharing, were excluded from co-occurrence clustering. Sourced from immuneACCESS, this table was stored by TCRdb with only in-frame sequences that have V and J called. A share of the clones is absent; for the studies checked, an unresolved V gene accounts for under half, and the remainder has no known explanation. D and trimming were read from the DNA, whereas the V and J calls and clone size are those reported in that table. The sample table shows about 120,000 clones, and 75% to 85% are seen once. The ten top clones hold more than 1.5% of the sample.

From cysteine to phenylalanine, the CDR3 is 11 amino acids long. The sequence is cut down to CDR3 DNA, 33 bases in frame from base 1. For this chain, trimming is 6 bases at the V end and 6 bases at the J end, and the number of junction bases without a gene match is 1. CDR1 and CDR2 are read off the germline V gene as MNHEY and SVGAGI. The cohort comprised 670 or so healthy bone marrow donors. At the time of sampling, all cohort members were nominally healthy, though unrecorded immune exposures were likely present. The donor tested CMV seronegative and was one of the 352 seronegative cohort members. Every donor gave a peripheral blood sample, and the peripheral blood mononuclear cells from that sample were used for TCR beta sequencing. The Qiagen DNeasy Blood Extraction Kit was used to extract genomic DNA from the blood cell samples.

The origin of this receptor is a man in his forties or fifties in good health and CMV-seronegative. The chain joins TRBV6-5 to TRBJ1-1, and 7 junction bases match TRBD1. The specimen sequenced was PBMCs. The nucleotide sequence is TGTGCCAGCAGCGACAGGGCTGAAGCTTTCTTT. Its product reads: CASSDRAEAFF.